This TCR beta chain was captured in a study of T cells in Graves' hyperthyroidism and ophthalmopathy. Overall study: Peripheral blood was taken when the disease was first diagnosed, before any treatment began.

The source material, RNA transcripts, was used to amplify TCR beta CDR3 regions. In the first-round RT-PCR of the TCR CDR3, the HTBI primer set was used. TCRdb passed the multiplex PCR reads through MiXCR, listing each CDR3 protein once. Found here are 380,000 or so distinct CDR3 sequences, about a fifth of them singletons; the top ten hold 3% to 4%. There are many counts of this clonotype. The CDR3 length is 15 residues. With 3 bases removed from V and 5 bases from J, the gap between germline ends came to 17 bases. Germline V gene sequence: CDR1 MDHEN, CDR2 SYDVKM. The receptor's source is a woman aged 18-29 years with Graves' hyperthyroidism. The source material was blood. This chain connects TRBV28 to TRBJ2-7; D may be TRBD2 (6 bases). This chain's CDR3 is CASSLGTHGRNEQYF. In DNA, the CDR3 is TGTGCCAGCAGTTTGGGGACTCATGGCAGGAACGAGCAGTACTTC.